What follows are 19 T cell receptor beta chains derived from one specimen sequenced in a study of cytomegalovirus exposure and HLA in healthy donors. The PCR employed 60 Vbeta primers together with 13 Jbeta primers. Sequencing used immunoSEQ multiplex PCR; TCRdb keeps in-frame clones, though not all of them. The table lists approximately 100,000 clones, about 80% of them singletons, with roughly 4% in the top ten. The sequenced sample consisted of PBMCs. The receptors derive from a middle-aged man in good health and CMV-seronegative.

V gene TRBV20-1 combines with J gene TRBJ1-1, with 9 bases that match TRBD1. The CDR3 has 11 amino acids. Germline V CDR1 and CDR2: DFQATT, SNEGSKA (reference sequence). J gave up 11 bases and V 6 bases, and 7 bases lay outside the gene matches. This chain's CDR3 is CSANPGQGAFF. CDR3 bases: TGCAGTGCGAATCCGGGACAGGGTGCTTTCTTT.

The chain has TRBV28 and TRBJ1-4, with D possibly being TRBD1 (5 bases). V lost 7 bases and J lost 3, with 15 bases in between. Germline CDR1 is MDHEN and CDR2 is SYDVKM. CDR3 length equals 15 residues. CDR3 bases: TGTGCCAGCACCCATGGGGGGGTGGCTAATGAAAAACTGTTTTTT. Its translation is CASTHGGVANEKLFF.

This sequence joins TRBV19 and TRBJ1-1, with D possibly matching TRBD1 (6 bases). This CDR3 has 16 amino acids. V was shortened by 10 bases and J by 8 bases, with 29 bases between the two germline ends. Germline V CDR1 and CDR2: LNHDA, SQIVND (reference sequence). CDR3: CATRTWTGTRGFEAFF. The CDR3 DNA sequence: TGTGCCACTCGAACTTGGACCGGGACAAGAGGATTCGAAGCTTTCTTT.

This clone has a handful of counts. The V gene is TRBV5-6, the J gene TRBJ2-7; 8 bases map to TRBD2. Per the germline V gene, CDR1 is SGHDT and CDR2 is YYEEEE. Germline trimming cut 4 bases from V and 4 bases from J; bases unmatched to any gene: 10. CDR3 size: 15 residues. CDR3 residues: CASSQRGAGGYEQYF. Written as DNA, the CDR3 is TGTGCCAGCAGCCAACGGGGGGCGGGGGGATACGAGCAGTACTTC.

This clone was seen only a few times. The V call is TRBV6-1, the J call TRBJ1-3; the D gene is possibly TRBD1 (6 bases). The CDR3 runs to 14 residues. The V gene lost 10 bases and the J gene lost 0 bases, with 13 bases spanning the gap. Germline CDR1 reads MNHNS; CDR2 reads SASEGT. The CDR3 protein is CATFRGGSGNTIYF. CDR3 nucleotide sequence: TGTGCCACCTTCAGAGGGGGCTCTGGAAACACCATATATTTT.

This clone was found a few times. The CDR3 region is CASSLSSDEQFF. The CDR3 DNA follows: TGTGCCAGCAGCTTATCGAGCGATGAGCAGTTCTTC. J is TRBJ2-1 and V is TRBV7-6; D call uncertain. The V end was cut by 2 bases, the J end by 8 bases, with 7 bases between. CDR1 is SGHVS, CDR2 FNYEAQ, per germline. The CDR3 loop spans 12 amino acids.

This sequence joins TRBV19 and TRBJ1-1; a weak D match, TRBD1 (5 bases). The germline V and J ends were trimmed by 2 bases and 3 bases, with 10 bases remaining between them. Germline CDR1 LNHDA, CDR2 SQIVND (reference sequence). This CDR3 comprises 14 residues. The DNA of the CDR3 is TGTGCCAGTAGTATAAGGGGCGGGGACACTGAAGCTTTCTTT. As protein: CASSIRGGDTEAFF.

This rearrangement joins TRBV7-9 to TRBJ1-1, with TRBD1 identical over 8 bases. V was clipped by 1 base and J by 6 bases; unmatched bases: 16. The CDR3 has 18 residues. Germline V CDR1 and CDR2: SEHNR, FQNEAQ (reference sequence). The CDR3 sequence: CASSLGYSRGQGASEAFF. In DNA form, the CDR3 reads TGTGCCAGCAGCTTAGGTTATTCGAGGGGTCAGGGGGCCTCTGAAGCTTTCTTT.

In its sample, this clone was seen once. This chain uses TRBV2 with TRBJ1-1, with D tentatively TRBD1 (5 bases). The CDR3 extends over 14 amino acids. Germline CDR1 is SNHLY and CDR2 is FYNNEI. Deletions cut 6 bases from V and 4 bases from J, with 15 bases between. The CDR3 region has the DNA TGTGCCAGCAGGGACGGGGGGGGAGGCACTGAAGCTTTCTTT. This sequence encodes CASRDGGGGTEAFF. The full variable domain, its missing parts supplied by reference TRBV2 and TRBJ1-1, is EPEVTQTPSHQVTQMGQEVILRCVPISNHLYFYWYRQILGQKVEFLVSFYNNEISEKSEIFDDQFSVERPDGSNFTLKIRSTKLEDSAMYFCASRDGGGGTEAFFGQGTRLTVV.

This rearrangement joins TRBV14 to TRBJ2-5, with D uncertain. The CDR3 extends over 13 amino acids. The germline V gene encodes CDR1 SGHDN and CDR2 FVKESK. Trimming took off 4 bases at V and 2 bases at J, with 8 bases between the two ends. The CDR3, as DNA: TGTGCCAGCAGCCCGAGGTATCAAGAGACCCAGTACTTC. This sequence encodes CASSPRYQETQYF. The full variable domain, with the rest looked up from reference TRBV14 and TRBJ2-5, is EAGVTQFPSHSVIEKGQTVTLRCDPISGHDNLYWYRRVMGKEIKFLLHFVKESKQDESGMPNNRFLAERTGGTYSTLKVQPAELEDSGVYFCASSPRYQETQYFGPGTRLLVL.

The V and J genes are TRBV6-5 and TRBJ1-2; D is unresolved. This CDR3 has 14 amino acids. Trimming cost V 2 bases and J 1 base, with 8 bases left between them. Germline V gene data show CDR1 as MNHEY and CDR2 as SVGAGI. CDR3 DNA sequence: TGTGCCAGCAGTTACGCGGGAGGTAACTATGGCTACACCTTC. The encoded protein is CASSYAGGNYGYTF.

The genes are TRBV28 and TRBJ1-1; D uncertain. Germline values: CDR1 MDHEN, CDR2 SYDVKM. The CDR3 is made up of 13 amino acids. Trimming cost V 3 bases and J 5 bases, with 10 bases left between them. Here the CDR3 DNA reads TGTGCCAGCAGTTTCACGGTACGGACTGAAGCTTTCTTT. Protein sequence: CASSFTVRTEAFF.

The chain is built from TRBV4-1 and TRBJ1-6, with a possible D match to TRBD1 (6 bases). Germline V gene data show CDR1 as MGHRA and CDR2 as YSYEKL. CDR3 size: 14 residues. V was shortened by 1 base and J by 5 bases, with 6 bases between the two germline ends. The chain's CDR3 is CASSQGQDNSPLHF. In nucleotides, the CDR3 is TGCGCCAGCAGCCAAGGACAGGATAATTCACCCCTCCACTTT.

The chain couples TRBV11-3 to TRBJ2-1; D gene uncertain. The V and J ends lost 5 bases and 10 bases respectively, with 15 bases between them. Germline V gene sequence: CDR1 SGHNT, CDR2 YENEEA. The length of the CDR3 is 13 residues. This CDR3 is CASSPMQDGEQFF. The CDR3 DNA reads as TGTGCCAGCAGCCCAATGCAGGATGGGGAGCAGTTCTTC.

This clone was recorded once. This rearrangement joins TRBV6-6 to TRBJ2-5; a weak D match, TRBD2 (6 bases). This CDR3 has 13 amino acids. Germline values: CDR1 MNHNY, CDR2 SVGAGI (reference sequence). Trimming left V 7 bases short and J 3 bases short, with 12 bases between. The CDR3 protein is CASNLADKETQYF. CDR3 sequence (DNA): TGTGCCAGCAATTTAGCGGATAAAGAGACCCAGTACTTC.

This clone was observed a few times. The V gene is TRBV13, the J gene TRBJ2-6; D call uncertain. CDR1 and CDR2 from the germline V gene are PRHDT and FYEKMQ (reference sequence). This CDR3 is 17 amino acids long. The V and J ends lost 3 bases and 0 bases respectively, with 12 bases between them. The CDR3 sequence is CASSFSRRRSGANVLTF. The CDR3 DNA is TGTGCCAGCAGCTTCAGCAGGCGCCGCTCTGGGGCCAACGTCCTGACTTTC.

The table lists this clone with a count of one. The chain carries TRBV5-4 and TRBJ1-1; 7 bases fit TRBD1. The trim removed 4 bases at V and 0 bases at J, leaving 6 bases unmatched. The CDR3 totals 15 residues. Germline loops: CDR1 SGHNT, CDR2 YYREEE (reference sequence). DNA of the CDR3: TGTGCCAGCAGCCGAACGGGACAGATGAACACTGAAGCTTTCTTT. Translation: CASSRTGQMNTEAFF.

J is TRBJ1-3 and V is TRBV6-1; D is perhaps TRBD1 (5 bases). This CDR3 comprises 14 residues. V gave up 6 bases and J gave up 3 bases, with 12 bases separating them. Germline CDR1 reads MNHNS; CDR2 reads SASEGT. In nucleotides, the CDR3 is TGTGCCAGCAGCCAGGGCGCAGGTGGAAACACCATATATTTT. This codes for CASSQGAGGNTIYF.

The chain combines TRBV7-9 with TRBJ2-2; 10 bases match TRBD2. Trimming cost V 5 bases and J 0 bases; bases outside gene matches: 3. The germline CDR1 and CDR2 sequences are SEHNR and FQNEAQ (reference sequence). The CDR3 consists of 16 residues. CDR3 in DNA: TGTGCCAGCAGCACAACTAGCGGGGCGAACACCGGGGAGCTGTTTTTT. Its translation: CASSTTSGANTGELFF.